This TCR beta chain derives from a study of identical twins. General study points: These conclusions were based on statistical analysis (cross-sectional, not following the same donors).

Turning to this clonotype: What it binds is not known.

TCRdb called the 5' RACE reads again in MiXCR, with one record for every CDR3 protein. The sample consists of approximately 470,000 distinct CDR3 sequences, 13% to 15% of them appearing once. The CDR3 is 12 residues long. With 10 bases removed from V and 0 bases from J, the gap between germline ends came to 7 bases. The germline gives CDR1 MNHEY, CDR2 SVGEGT. The data also belong to a second study, concerning yellow fever vaccine responses in identical twins.

J is TRBJ2-1 and V is TRBV6-2 or TRBV6-3; no definite D call. The origin of this receptor is a woman aged 18-29 years in good health. Sequenced input: CD4+ T cells sorted from blood. For the CDR3, the DNA is TGTGCCACCTCTCGCTCCTACAATGAGCAGTTCTTC. It encodes CATSRSYNEQFF.